The rows below give T cell receptor beta chains drawn from one sample of a study of T-cell memory formation after mild COVID-19. TCRdb called the 5' RACE reads again in MiXCR, with one record for every CDR3 protein. The data contain 120,000 to 150,000 distinct CDR3 sequences, 15% to 20% of them singletons. The specimen was PBMCs or a T cell subset sorted from them (not recorded which). Source of these receptors: an adult woman who had mild COVID-19 (a few samples of this study predate the infection). Cell type and time point are not known. Each CDR3 is given with its conserved first and last residue. Size values are once, few and many counts, or a class for expanded clones, and some rows have none.

TRBV24-1	NA	16	TRBJ2-1	CATSDPSGAIYNEQFF
TRBV7-2	few	13	TRBJ1-4	CASSGGANEKLFF
TRBV27	few	15	TRBJ2-3	CASSLGSRRTDTQYF
TRBV7-2	few	14	TRBJ2-3	CASSLVSSGGIPPF
TRBV18	NA	12	TRBJ2-5	CASSPSRETQYF
TRBV7-3	few	13	TRBJ2-5	CASSPGTSGTQYF
TRBV4-3	few	15	TRBJ1-2	CASSQAPGQGWGYTF
TRBV7-2	many	11	TRBJ2-7	CASSPNYEQYF
TRBV6-5	many	15	TRBJ2-1	CASRVRYPSYNEQFF
TRBV21-1	NA	17	TRBJ2-1	CASSRPRDRDLYNEQFF
TRBV7-9	few	12	TRBJ1-5	CASSLNRDPQHF
TRBV2	NA	15	TRBJ2-3	CASSAKGLAADTQYF
TRBV7-2	NA	13	TRBJ2-5	CASSLQYQETQYF
TRBV20-1	few	11	TRBJ2-3	CSAHLSDTQYF
TRBV5-4	NA	12	TRBJ2-1	CASRRDRGEQFF
TRBV20-1	many	16	TRBJ1-1	CSAPRGGVSLGTEAFF
TRBV19	many	13	TRBJ2-7	CASASGGTYEQYF
TRBV5-1	NA	14	TRBJ1-4	CASSHSGTEEKLFF
TRBV4-2	few	11	TRBJ2-7	CASSHMDEQYF
TRBV7-3	NA	19	TRBJ2-3	CASSLFRSSGSIGTDTQYF
TRBV6-2/TRBV6-3	few	15	TRBJ1-2	CASSSSSRGLLGYTF
TRBV25-1	NA	16	TRBJ2-3	CASIEGGVAGTDTQYF
TRBV5-1	NA	16	TRBJ2-5	CASSPTPGPQKETQYF
TRBV12-3/TRBV12-4	few	16	TRBJ2-2	CASNRIAGGRNGELFF
TRBV10-3	NA	12	TRBJ2-1	CAISKDRDEQFF
TRBV5-1	many	15	TRBJ2-5	CASSLVASDSETQYF
TRBV10-3	few	13	TRBJ2-2	CAISELTDGELFF
TRBV20-1	few	15	TRBJ2-7	CSATNFQGFSYEQYF
TRBV20-1	NA	13	TRBJ2-3	CSQTGTRRDTQYF
TRBV10-3	NA	17	TRBJ2-1	CAIKSSKSGSLHNEQFF
TRBV6-6	NA	18	TRBJ1-1	CASSYFYGQGNMNTEAFF
TRBV7-8	NA	14	TRBJ2-3	CASSQEGRTDTQYF
TRBV4-1	few	16	TRBJ2-7	CASSQDRAGSSYEQYF
TRBV7-9	few	18	TRBJ2-1	CASSSQGGASGSYNEQFF
TRBV7-2	few	15	TRBJ2-7	CASSLVQGISYEQYF
TRBV7-2	NA	15	TRBJ2-1	CASSLDGVAPNEQFF
TRBV7-9	few	16	TRBJ1-3	CASSHTGGTSGNTIYF
TRBV20-1	few	13	TRBJ2-3	CSVGRAFTDTQYF
TRBV6-5	few	16	TRBJ2-7	CASSRTYSGSSYEQYF
TRBV12-3/TRBV12-4	NA	13	TRBJ2-5	CASRNGVQETQYF